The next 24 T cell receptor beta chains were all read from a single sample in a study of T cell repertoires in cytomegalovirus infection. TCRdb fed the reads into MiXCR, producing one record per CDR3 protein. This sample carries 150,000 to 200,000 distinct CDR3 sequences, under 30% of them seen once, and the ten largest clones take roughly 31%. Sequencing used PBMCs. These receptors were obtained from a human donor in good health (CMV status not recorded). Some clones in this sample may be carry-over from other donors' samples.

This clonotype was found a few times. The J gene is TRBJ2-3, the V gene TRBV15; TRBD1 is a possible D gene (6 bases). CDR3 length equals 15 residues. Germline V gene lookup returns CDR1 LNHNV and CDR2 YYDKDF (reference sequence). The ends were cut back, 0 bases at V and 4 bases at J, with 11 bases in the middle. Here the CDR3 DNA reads TGTGCCACCAGCAGAGATAGGGGGATTTCAGATACGCAGTATTTT. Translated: CATSRDRGISDTQYF.

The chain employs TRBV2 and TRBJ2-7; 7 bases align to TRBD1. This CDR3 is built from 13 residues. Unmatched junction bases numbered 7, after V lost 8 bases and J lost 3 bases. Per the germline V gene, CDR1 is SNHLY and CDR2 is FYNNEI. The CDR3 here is CASGTEPYYEQYF. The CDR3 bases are TGTGCCAGCGGGACAGAGCCGTACTACGAGCAGTACTTC. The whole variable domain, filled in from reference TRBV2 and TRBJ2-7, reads EPEVTQTPSHQVTQMGQEVILRCVPISNHLYFYWYRQILGQKVEFLVSFYNNEISEKSEIFDDQFSVERPDGSNFTLKIRSTKLEDSAMYFCASGTEPYYEQYFGPGTRLTVT.

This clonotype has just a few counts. The CDR3 DNA reads TGTGCCACCAGCTTCCCAGGGGAATTTGGGGATGAGCAGTTCTTC. It encodes CATSFPGEFGDEQFF. The chain joins TRBV15 to TRBJ2-1; tentative D call: TRBD1 (6 bases). V gave up 5 bases and J gave up 8 bases, with 19 bases separating them. CDR3 length: 15 residues. The germline gives CDR1 LNHNV, CDR2 YYDKDF (reference sequence).

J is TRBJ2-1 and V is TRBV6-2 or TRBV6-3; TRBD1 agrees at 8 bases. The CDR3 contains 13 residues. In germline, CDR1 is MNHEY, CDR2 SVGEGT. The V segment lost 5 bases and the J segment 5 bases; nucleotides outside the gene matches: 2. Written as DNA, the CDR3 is TGTGCCAGCAGTCGGACAGGGAACAATGAGCAGTTCTTC. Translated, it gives CASSRTGNNEQFF.

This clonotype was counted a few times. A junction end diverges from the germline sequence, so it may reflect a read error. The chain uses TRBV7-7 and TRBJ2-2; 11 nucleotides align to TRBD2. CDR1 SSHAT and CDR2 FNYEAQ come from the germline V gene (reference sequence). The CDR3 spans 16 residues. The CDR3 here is CASSAGLADNTGELFF. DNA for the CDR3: TGTGCTAGCAGCGCGGGACTAGCGGACAACACCGGGGAGCTGTTTTTT.

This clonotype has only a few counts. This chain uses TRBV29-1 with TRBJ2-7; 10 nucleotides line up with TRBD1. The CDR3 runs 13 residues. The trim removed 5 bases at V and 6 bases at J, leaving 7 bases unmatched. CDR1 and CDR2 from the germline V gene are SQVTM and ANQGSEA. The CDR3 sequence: CSVRQGATSEQYF. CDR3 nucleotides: TGCAGCGTTAGACAGGGGGCAACGAGCGAGCAGTACTTC.

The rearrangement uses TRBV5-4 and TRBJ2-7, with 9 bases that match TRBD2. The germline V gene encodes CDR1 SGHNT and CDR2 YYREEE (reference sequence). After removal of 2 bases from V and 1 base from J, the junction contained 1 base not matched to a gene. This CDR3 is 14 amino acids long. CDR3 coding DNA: TGTGCCAGCAGCTTCAGCGGGGGGTCCTACGAGCAGTACTTC. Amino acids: CASSFSGGSYEQYF.

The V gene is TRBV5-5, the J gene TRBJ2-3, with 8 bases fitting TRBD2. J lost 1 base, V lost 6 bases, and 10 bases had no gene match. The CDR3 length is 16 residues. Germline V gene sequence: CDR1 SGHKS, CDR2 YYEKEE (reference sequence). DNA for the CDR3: TGTGCCAGCACCCGTGAATATAGCGGGGGCACAGATACGCAGTATTTT. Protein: CASTREYSGGTDTQYF.

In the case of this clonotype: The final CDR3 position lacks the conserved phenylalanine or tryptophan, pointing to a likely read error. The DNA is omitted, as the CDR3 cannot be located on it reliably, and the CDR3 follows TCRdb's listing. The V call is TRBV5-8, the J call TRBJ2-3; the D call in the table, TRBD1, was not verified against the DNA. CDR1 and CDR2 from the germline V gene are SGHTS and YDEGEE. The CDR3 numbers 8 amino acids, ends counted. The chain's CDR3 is CASRGAQK.

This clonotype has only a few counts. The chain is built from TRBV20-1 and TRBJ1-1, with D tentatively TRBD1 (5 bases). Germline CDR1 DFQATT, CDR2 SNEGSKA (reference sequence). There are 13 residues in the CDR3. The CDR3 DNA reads TGCAGAGCCCTTAGCGGGGGGGGCACTGAAGCTTTCTTT. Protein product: CRALSGGGTEAFF.

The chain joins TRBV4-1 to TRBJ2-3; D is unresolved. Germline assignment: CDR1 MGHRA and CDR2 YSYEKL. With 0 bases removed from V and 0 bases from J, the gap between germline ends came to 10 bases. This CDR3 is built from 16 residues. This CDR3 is CASSQDLTTSTDTQYF. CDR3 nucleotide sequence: TGCGCCAGCAGCCAAGACCTTACAACTAGCACAGATACGCAGTATTTT.

The CDR3 DNA sequence: TGTGCCAGCAGCTTAGCGGGAAGGACAGGAAGAGGAGATACGCAGTATTTT. It codes for CASSLAGRTGRGDTQYF. The chain is built from TRBV7-2 and TRBJ2-3, with 7 bases that match TRBD1. The CDR3 is 17 amino acids. Germline V gene data show CDR1 as SGHTA and CDR2 as FQGNSA. V lost 0 bases, J lost 5 bases, and 11 bases stayed unmatched. The full variable domain, completed using reference TRBV7-2 and TRBJ2-3, is GAGVSQSPSNKVTEKGKDVELRCDPISGHTALYWYRQSLGQGLEFLIYFQGNSAPDKSGLPSDRFSAERTGGSVSTLTIQRTQQEDSAVYLCASSLAGRTGRGDTQYFGPGTRLTVL.

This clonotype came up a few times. CDR3 region: CSARDKETSYNEQFF. The DNA for the CDR3 is TGCAGTGCTAGAGATAAGGAGACCTCCTACAATGAGCAGTTCTTC. The genes are TRBV20-1 and TRBJ2-1; D is unclear. This CDR3 contains 15 residues. Germline values: CDR1 DFQATT, CDR2 SNEGSKA (reference sequence). Trimming stripped 0 bases from V and 0 bases from J, with 9 bases between.

CDR3 protein: CSARDQGIETQYF. The CDR3 bases are TGCAGTGCTAGAGATCAGGGGATAGAGACCCAGTACTTC. V and J are TRBV20-1 and TRBJ2-5; D might be TRBD1 (6 bases). V was trimmed by 0 bases and J by 4 bases, leaving 9 bases between them. CDR1 and CDR2 from the germline V gene are DFQATT and SNEGSKA (reference sequence). The CDR3 has 13 amino acids.

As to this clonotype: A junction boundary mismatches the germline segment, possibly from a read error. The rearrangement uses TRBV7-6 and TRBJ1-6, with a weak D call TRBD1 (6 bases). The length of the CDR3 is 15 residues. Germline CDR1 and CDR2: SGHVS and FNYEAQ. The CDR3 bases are TGTGCCAGCAGCTTATCACAGGGTCTCAATTCATCCCTCCACTTT. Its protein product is CASSLSQGLNSSLHF.

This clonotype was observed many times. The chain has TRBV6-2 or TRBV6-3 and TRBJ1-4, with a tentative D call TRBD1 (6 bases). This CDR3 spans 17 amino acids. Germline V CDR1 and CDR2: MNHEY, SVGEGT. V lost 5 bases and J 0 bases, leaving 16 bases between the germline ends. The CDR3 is CASSPEGQIATNEKLFF. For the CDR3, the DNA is TGTGCCAGCAGTCCTGAAGGACAGATTGCAACTAATGAAAAACTGTTTTTT.

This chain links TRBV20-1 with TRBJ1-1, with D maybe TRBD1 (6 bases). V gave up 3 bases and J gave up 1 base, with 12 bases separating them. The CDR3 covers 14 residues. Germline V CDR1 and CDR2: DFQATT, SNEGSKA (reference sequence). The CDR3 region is CSARKTGWNTEAFF. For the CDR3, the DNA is TGCAGTGCTAGGAAAACAGGGTGGAACACTGAAGCTTTCTTT.

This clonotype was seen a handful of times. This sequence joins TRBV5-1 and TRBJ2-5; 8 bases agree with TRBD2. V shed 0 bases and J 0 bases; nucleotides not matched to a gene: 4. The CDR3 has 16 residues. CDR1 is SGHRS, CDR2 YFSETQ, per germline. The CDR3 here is CASSLEWRGDQETQYF. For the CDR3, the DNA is TGCGCCAGCAGCTTGGAATGGCGGGGGGACCAAGAGACCCAGTACTTC. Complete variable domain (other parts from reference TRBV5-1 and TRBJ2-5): KAGVTQTPRYLIKTRGQQVTLSCSPISGHRSVSWYQQTPGQGLQFLFEYFSETQRNKGNFPGRFSGRQFSNSRSEMNVSTLELGDSALYLCASSLEWRGDQETQYFGPGTRLLVL.

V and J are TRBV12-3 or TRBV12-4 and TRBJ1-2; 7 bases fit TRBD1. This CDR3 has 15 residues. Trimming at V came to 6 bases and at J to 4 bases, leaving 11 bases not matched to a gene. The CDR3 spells CASREGAGAFYGYTF. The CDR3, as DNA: TGTGCCAGCAGGGAGGGGGCAGGGGCGTTCTATGGCTACACCTTC.

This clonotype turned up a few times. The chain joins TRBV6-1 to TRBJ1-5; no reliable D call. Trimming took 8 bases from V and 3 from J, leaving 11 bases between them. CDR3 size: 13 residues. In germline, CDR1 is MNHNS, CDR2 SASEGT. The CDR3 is CASCLGYNQPQHF. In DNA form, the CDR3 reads TGTGCCAGCTGCTTGGGATACAATCAGCCCCAGCATTTT.

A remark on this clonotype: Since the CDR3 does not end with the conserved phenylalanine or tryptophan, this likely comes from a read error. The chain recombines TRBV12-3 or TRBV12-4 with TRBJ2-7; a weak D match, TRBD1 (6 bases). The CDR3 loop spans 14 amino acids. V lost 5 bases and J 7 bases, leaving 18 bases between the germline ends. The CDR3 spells CASSQQGFGGEQYS. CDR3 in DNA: TGTGCCAGCAGTCAACAGGGATTCGGAGGAGAGCAGTACTCC.

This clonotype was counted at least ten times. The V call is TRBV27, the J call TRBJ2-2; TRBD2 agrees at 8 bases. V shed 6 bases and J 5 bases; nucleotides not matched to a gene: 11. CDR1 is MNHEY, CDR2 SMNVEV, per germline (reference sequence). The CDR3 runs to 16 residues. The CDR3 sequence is CASSTPGGARTGELFF. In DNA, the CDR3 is TGTGCCAGCAGCACCCCGGGGGGGGCGCGGACCGGGGAGCTGTTTTTT.

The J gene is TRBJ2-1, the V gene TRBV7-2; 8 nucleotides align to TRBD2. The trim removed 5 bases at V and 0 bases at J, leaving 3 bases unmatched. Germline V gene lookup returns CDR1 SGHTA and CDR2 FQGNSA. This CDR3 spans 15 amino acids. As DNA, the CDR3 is TGTGCCAGCAGCCCAGCGGGGGCCTCCTACAATGAGCAGTTCTTC. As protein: CASSPAGASYNEQFF.

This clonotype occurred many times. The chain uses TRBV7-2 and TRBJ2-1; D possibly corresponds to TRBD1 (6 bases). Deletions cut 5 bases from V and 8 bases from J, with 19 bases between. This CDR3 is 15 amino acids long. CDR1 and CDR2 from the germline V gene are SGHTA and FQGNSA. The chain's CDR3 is CASSPQLGGTDEQFF. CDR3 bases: TGTGCCAGCAGCCCACAACTTGGGGGCACGGATGAGCAGTTCTTC.